The T cell receptor beta chain under discussion was sequenced for a study of breast tumors, draining lymph nodes, adjacent tissues. Study-wide results and limits: Data only fit, rather than demonstrated, lymph node origin of most tumor T cells. Data fit most tumor T cells coming from lymph node, expanding in tumor. Compared with lymph nodes, tumors were less diverse; compared with nontumor tissue, more.

Breast cancer patients provided tissue from their axillary draining lymph nodes. This clonotype was picked up many times. The antigen remains undetermined. TCRdb reanalysed the multiplex PCR reads using MiXCR and keeps one entry per CDR3 protein. The sample contains 120,000 or so distinct CDR3 sequences, approximately 20% of which appear only once. The length of the CDR3 is 11 residues. V was clipped by 1 base and J by 9 bases, with 4 bases between them. Germline loops: CDR1 SGHTA, CDR2 FQGNSA. This TCR was recovered from a female donor with breast cancer. Some clones in this sample may be carry-over from other donors' samples. V and J are TRBV7-2 and TRBJ2-1; D is undetermined. The specimen sequenced was axillary lymph node tissue. The CDR3 spells CASSLGSEQFF. CDR3 DNA sequence: TGTGCCAGCAGCTTAGGGAGTGAGCAGTTCTTC.